This T cell receptor (beta chain) is from a study of blood T cells in healthy people across ages. Study overall: About one barcoded TCR beta cDNA was captured per two T cells. Regarding the study as a whole: Strong correlation was found linking TCR beta diversity to naive T cell percentage. In older individuals, TCR beta diversity per million T cells was lower, falling roughly linearly with age. Diversity estimates from one million T cells were considered underestimates.

Using a J-beta primer mix together with a sample-barcoded 5' primer, a second PCR was run for about 6 to 12 cycles. TCRdb ran MiXCR on the 5' RACE reads and lists one entry per CDR3 protein. The sample records hundreds of thousands of distinct CDR3 sequences, about 20% being singletons. This CDR3 spans 18 amino acids. CDR1 is SGHDN and CDR2 is FVKESK in the germline V gene. V was pared by 8 bases and J by 1 base, with 14 bases of the junction left unmatched. To note about this clonotype: What it recognizes is unknown.

The receptor was isolated from a man between 65 and 85 years old in good health. The specimen sequenced was blood. This sequence joins TRBV14 and TRBJ2-3, with TRBD2 matching over 11 bases. The CDR3 spells CASSRTSGYLLGTDTQYF. CDR3 nucleotides: TGTGCCAGCTCTCGGACTAGCGGGTATCTCTTAGGCACAGATACGCAGTATTTT.